This TCR beta chain came from a study of blood T cell repertoires in COVID-19. Study information: Material from acute and convalescent COVID-19 was sourced from the United States, Italy and Spain. Nucleic acid was either cDNA or gDNA, and it came from T cells, B-cell-depleted T cells, or PBMCs.

Study processing details: From reference gene primer amplification, estimates of nucleated cell counts were derived. Sequenced by immunoSEQ multiplex PCR; TCRdb stores in-frame clones only, minus some. Clone size and V and J calls were adopted from that table, with D and trimming inferred from the DNA. Altogether 300,000 to 400,000 clones are present, 65% to 85% being singletons, with the ten largest covering around 3%. The clonotype originates from a man aged 25 to 40 with active or convalescent COVID-19. Sequenced sample: peripheral blood.

CDR3 sequence reads: CASSHRGPQHF. CDR3 nucleotides: TGTGCCAGTAGCCACAGGGGGCCCCAGCATTTT. V usage is TRBV19 and J usage is TRBJ1-5; 7 nucleotides align to TRBD1. This CDR3 contains 11 residues. Germline assignment: CDR1 LNHDA and CDR2 SQIVND (reference sequence). V was clipped by 6 bases and J by 9 bases; unmatched bases: 2.